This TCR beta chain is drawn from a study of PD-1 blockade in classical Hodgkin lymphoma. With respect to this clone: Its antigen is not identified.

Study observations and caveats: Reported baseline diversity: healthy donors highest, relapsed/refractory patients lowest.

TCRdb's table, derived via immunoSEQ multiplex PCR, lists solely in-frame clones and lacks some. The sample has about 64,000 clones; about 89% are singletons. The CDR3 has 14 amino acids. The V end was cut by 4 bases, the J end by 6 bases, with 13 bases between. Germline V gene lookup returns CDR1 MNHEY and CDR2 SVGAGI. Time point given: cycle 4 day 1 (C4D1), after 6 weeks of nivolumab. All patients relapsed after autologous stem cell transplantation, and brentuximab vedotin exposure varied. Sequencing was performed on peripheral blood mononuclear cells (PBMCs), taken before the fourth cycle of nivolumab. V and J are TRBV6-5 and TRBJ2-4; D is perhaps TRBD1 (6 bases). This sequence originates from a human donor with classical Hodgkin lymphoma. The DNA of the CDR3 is TGTGCCAGCAGTTCCGACTGGGGGCTAAACATTCAGTACTTC. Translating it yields CASSSDWGLNIQYF.